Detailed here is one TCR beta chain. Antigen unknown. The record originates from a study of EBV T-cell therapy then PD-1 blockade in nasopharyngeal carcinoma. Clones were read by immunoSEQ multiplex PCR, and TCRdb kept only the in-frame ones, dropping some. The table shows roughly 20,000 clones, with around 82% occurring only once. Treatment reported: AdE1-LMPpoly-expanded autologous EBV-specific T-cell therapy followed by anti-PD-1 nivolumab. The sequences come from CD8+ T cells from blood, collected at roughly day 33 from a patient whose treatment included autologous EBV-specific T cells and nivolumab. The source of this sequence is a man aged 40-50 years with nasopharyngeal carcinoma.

The CDR3 DNA follows: TGTGCCAGCAGTTTGGTCTCGGGCGGGGAGCTGTTTTTT. Translation: CASSLVSGGELFF. The rearrangement joins TRBV12-3 or TRBV12-4 to TRBJ2-2; no clear D. Trimming left V 3 bases short and J 7 bases short, with 9 bases between. This CDR3 has 13 amino acids.